What follows are 8 T cell receptor beta chains derived from one specimen sequenced in a study of control samples from healthy donors and cancer patients (dated by TCRdb to 2020 to 2021). The receptor library was made with the immunoSEQ multiplex PCR assay. As stored in TCRdb, this immuneACCESS dataset retains in-frame rearrangements with V and J assigned. A fraction of the clones does not appear; measured against another copy, unresolved V genes explain less than half of the discrepancy, and the remainder lacks a known reason. In all, the sample holds 70,000 to 80,000 clones, and 75% to 90% of those were seen once. Of the sample, over 8% falls within the top ten clones. Input material: PBMCs. The receptors shown here come from a woman aged 50 to 65 with colorectal cancer.

V is TRBV29-1 and J is TRBJ1-1; D gene unclear. CDR1 and CDR2 from the germline V gene are SQVTM and ANQGSEA. V was cut by 7 bases and J by 4 bases, with 16 bases left in between. The CDR3 has 13 residues. The CDR3 is CSAPAGLSTEAFF. In DNA, the CDR3 is TGCAGCGCCCCGGCCGGGTTGAGCACTGAAGCTTTCTTT. Filled out from reference TRBV29-1 and TRBJ1-1, the complete variable domain reads SAVISQKPSRDICQRGTSLTIQCQVDSQVTMMFWYRQQPGQSLTLIATANQGSEATYESGFVIDKFPISRPNLTFSTLTVSNMSPEDSSIYLCSAPAGLSTEAFFGQGTRLTVV.

This chain joins TRBV30 and TRBJ1-5; 8 nucleotides line up with TRBD1. Per germline, CDR1 GTSNPN and CDR2 SVGIG (reference sequence). J lost 4 bases, V lost 5 bases, and 4 bases had no gene match. CDR3 length equals 13 residues. This CDR3 is CAWEQGVNQPQHF. The CDR3, as DNA: TGTGCCTGGGAACAGGGGGTGAATCAGCCCCAGCATTTT.

This sequence joins TRBV7-8 and TRBJ2-3; 7 bases map to TRBD2. CDR1 SGHVS and CDR2 FQNEAQ come from the germline V gene. CDR3 length: 12 residues. V gave up 6 bases and J gave up 8 bases; unmatched junction bases: 5. CDR3 nucleotide sequence: TGTGCCAGCAGAACTAGCGTGGGTACGCAGTATTTT. This sequence encodes CASRTSVGTQYF.

The gene calls are TRBV7-6 and TRBJ2-1; D may match TRBD1 or TRBD2 (6 bases each). The CDR3 contains 17 residues. The V end was cut by 4 bases, the J end by 4 bases, with 20 bases between. Germline assignment: CDR1 SGHVS and CDR2 FNYEAQ. CDR3 protein: CASSSLRRGFRYNEQFF. The CDR3 region has the DNA TGTGCCAGCAGCTCCCTTAGGAGGGGGTTCCGATACAATGAGCAGTTCTTC.

J is TRBJ2-2 and V is TRBV7-9; 8 bases line up with TRBD1. CDR1 and CDR2 from the germline V gene are SEHNR and FQNEAQ (reference sequence). With V trimmed by 0 bases and J by 0 bases, 6 bases remained unmatched. The CDR3 has 18 amino acids. CDR3 in DNA: TGTGCCAGCAGCTTAGCGCGGACAGGGACTTCGAACACCGGGGAGCTGTTTTTT. This codes for CASSLARTGTSNTGELFF.

V and J are TRBV6-5 and TRBJ2-3; D tentatively fits TRBD1 or TRBD2 (6 bases each). V gave up 5 bases and J gave up 1 base, with 13 bases separating them. Germline values: CDR1 MNHEY, CDR2 SVGAGI. This CDR3 is 15 amino acids long. In nucleotides, the CDR3 is TGTGCCAGCAGTCCCCGGGGGCCCCGCACAGATACGCAGTATTTT. Its protein is CASSPRGPRTDTQYF.

In regard to this clone: The missing conserved phenylalanine or tryptophan at the end of this CDR3 makes a read error likely. The DNA is left out, because the CDR3 cannot be placed on it with certainty; the CDR3 is given as TCRdb lists it. This rearrangement joins TRBV5-6 to TRBJ1-4. The CDR3 is 12 amino acids long, termini counted. In germline, CDR1 is SGHDT, CDR2 YYEEEE. The CDR3: CASSSAGTKALY.

This chain connects TRBV6-5 to TRBJ1-2, with D possibly matching TRBD1 (6 bases). This CDR3 spans 14 amino acids. V lost 6 bases and J 6 bases, leaving 17 bases between the germline ends. In germline, CDR1 is MNHEY, CDR2 SVGAGI. The CDR3 protein is CASRKLQDSDGYTF. For the CDR3, the DNA is TGTGCCAGCAGGAAACTCCAGGACAGTGATGGCTACACCTTC.